The present T cell receptor beta chain was sequenced within a study of blood T cells in healthy people across ages. This clonotype showed up just a few times. It was with a sample-barcoded 5' primer and a J-beta primer mix that a second PCR of roughly 7 to 12 cycles was run. TCRdb itself ran the 5' RACE reads through MiXCR, one entry per CDR3 protein. The sample holds about 700,000 distinct CDR3 sequences, about 30% seen once. The length of the CDR3 is 14 residues. Trimming stripped 3 bases from V and 6 bases from J, with 17 bases between. Germline V gene sequence: CDR1 DFQATT, CDR2 SNEGSKA (reference sequence).

This TCR was recovered from an elderly woman in good health. The chain recombines TRBV20-1 with TRBJ1-1; D not resolved. Sequencing was done on a sample of blood. DNA of the CDR3: TGCAGTGCTAGCCGGGGAATGGCGGTCGCTGAAGCTTTCTTT. The encoded protein is CSASRGMAVAEAFF.